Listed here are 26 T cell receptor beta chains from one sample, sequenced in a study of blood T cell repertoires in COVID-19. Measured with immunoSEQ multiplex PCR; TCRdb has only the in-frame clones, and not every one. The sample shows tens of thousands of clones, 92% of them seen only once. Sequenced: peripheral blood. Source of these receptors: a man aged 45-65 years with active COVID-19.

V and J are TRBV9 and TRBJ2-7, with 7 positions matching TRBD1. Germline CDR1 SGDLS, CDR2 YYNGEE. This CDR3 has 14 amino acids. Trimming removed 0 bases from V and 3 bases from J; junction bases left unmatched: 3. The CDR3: CASSVGPGGYEQYF. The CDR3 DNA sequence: TGTGCCAGCAGCGTAGGCCCAGGGGGCTACGAGCAGTACTTC.

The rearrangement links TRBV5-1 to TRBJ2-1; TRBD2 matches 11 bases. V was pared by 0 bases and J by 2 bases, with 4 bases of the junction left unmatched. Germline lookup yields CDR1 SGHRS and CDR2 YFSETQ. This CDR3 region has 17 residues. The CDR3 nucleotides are TGCGCCAGCAGCTTGGTGGGGACTAGCGGCCCCTACAATGAGCAGTTCTTC. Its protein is CASSLVGTSGPYNEQFF.

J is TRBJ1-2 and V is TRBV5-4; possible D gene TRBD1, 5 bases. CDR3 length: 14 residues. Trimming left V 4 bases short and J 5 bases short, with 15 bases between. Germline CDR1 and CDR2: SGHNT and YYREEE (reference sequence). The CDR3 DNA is TGTGCCAGCAGCCCCCCGGACATTTTATATGGCTACACCTTC. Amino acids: CASSPPDILYGYTF.

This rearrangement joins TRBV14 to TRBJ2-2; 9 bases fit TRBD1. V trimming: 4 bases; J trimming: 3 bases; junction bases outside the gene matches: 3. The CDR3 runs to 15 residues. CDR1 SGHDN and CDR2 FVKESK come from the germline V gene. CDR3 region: CASSPTGGHTGELFF. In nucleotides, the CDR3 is TGTGCCAGCAGCCCGACAGGGGGGCACACCGGGGAGCTGTTTTTT.

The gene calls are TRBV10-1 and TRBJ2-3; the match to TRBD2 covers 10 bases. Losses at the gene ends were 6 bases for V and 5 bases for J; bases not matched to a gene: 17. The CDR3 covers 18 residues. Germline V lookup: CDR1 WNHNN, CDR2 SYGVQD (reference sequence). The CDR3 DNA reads TGCGCCAGCAGCCCCGGGACTAGCGACCCCCTTGTTGGAGATACGCAGTATTTT. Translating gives CASSPGTSDPLVGDTQYF.

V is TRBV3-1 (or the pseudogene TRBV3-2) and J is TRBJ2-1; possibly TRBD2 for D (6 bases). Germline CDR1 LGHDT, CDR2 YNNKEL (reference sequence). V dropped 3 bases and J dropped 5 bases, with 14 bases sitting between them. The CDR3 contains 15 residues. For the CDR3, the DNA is TGTGCCAGCAGCCAGGGACTCAGTCTAAACAATGAGCAGTTCTTC. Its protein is CASSQGLSLNNEQFF.

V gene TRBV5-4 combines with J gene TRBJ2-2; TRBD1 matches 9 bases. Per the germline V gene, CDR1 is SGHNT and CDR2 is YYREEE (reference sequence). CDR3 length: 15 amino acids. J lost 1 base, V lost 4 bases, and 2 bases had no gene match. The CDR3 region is CASSPGQGNTGELFF. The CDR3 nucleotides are TGTGCCAGCAGCCCGGGACAGGGGAACACCGGGGAGCTGTTTTTT. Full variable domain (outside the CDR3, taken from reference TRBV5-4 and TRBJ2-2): ETGVTQSPTHLIKTRGQQVTLRCSSQSGHNTVSWYQQALGQGPQFIFQYYREEENGRGNFPPRFSGLQFPNYSSELNVNALELDDSALYLCASSPGQGNTGELFFGEGSRLTVL.

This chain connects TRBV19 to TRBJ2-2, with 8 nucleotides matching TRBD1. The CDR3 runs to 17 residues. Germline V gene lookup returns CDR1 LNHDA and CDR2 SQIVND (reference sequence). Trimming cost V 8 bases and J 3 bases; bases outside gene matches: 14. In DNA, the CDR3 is TGTGCCAGTGAATTGGCAGGGGGCTTTGTGGACACCGGGGAGCTGTTTTTT. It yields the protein CASELAGGFVDTGELFF.

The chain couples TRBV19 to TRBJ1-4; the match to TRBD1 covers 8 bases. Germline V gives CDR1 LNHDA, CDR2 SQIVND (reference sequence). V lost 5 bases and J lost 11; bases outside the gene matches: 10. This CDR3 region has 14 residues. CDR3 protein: CASSSGTGGAKLFF. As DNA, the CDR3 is TGTGCCAGTAGTTCCGGGACAGGAGGAGCCAAACTGTTTTTT.

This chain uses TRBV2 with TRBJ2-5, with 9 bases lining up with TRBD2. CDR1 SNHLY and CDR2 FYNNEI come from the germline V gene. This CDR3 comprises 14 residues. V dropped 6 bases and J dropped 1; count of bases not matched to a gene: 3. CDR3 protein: CASSLGLAQETQYF. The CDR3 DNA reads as TGTGCCAGCAGCCTGGGACTAGCCCAAGAGACCCAGTACTTC.

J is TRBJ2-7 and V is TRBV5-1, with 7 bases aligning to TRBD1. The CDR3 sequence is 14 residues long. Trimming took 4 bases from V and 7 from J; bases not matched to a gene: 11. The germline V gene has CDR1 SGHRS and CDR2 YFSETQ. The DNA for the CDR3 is TGCGCCAGCAGCCCAAGGGGGCTAGTGGGTGAGCAGTACTTC. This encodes CASSPRGLVGEQYF.

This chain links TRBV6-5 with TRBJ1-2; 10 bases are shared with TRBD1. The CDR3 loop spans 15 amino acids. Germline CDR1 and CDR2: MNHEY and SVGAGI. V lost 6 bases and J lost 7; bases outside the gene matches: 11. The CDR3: CASSLTGQGFGGYTF. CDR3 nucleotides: TGTGCCAGCAGCTTGACGGGACAGGGGTTTGGTGGCTACACCTTC.

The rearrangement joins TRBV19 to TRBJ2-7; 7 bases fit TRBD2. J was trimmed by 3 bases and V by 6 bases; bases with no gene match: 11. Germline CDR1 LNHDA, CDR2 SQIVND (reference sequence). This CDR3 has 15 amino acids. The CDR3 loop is CASSARASGFYEQYF. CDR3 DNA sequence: TGTGCCAGTAGCGCCAGGGCTAGCGGTTTCTACGAGCAGTACTTC.

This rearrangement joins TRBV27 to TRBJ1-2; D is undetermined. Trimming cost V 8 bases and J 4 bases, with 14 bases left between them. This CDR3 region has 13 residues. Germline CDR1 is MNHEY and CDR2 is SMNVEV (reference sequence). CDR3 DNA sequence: TGTGCCAGCGGAGGGCAGGATTTCTATGGCTACACCTTC. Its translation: CASGGQDFYGYTF.

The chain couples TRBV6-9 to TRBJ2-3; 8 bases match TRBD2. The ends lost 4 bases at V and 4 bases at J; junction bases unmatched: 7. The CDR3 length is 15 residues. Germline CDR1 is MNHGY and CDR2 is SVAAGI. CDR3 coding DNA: TGTGCCAGCAGTTCGGGACTAGTTACCCCAGATACGCAGTATTTT. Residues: CASSSGLVTPDTQYF.

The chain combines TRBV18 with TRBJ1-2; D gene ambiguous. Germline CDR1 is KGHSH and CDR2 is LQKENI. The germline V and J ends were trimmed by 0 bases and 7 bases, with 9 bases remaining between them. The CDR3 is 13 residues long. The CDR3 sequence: CASSPPSGSGYTF. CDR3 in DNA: TGTGCCAGCTCACCACCAAGCGGCAGTGGCTACACCTTC. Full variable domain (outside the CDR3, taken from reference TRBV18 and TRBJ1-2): NAGVMQNPRHLVRRRGQEARLRCSPMKGHSHVYWYRQLPEEGLKFMVYLQKENIIDESGMPKERFSAEFPKEGPSILRIQQVVRGDSAAYFCASSPPSGSGYTFGSGTRLTVV.

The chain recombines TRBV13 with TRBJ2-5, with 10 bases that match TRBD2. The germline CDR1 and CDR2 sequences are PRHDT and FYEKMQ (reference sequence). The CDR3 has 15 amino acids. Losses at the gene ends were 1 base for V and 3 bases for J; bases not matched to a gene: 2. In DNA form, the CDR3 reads TGTGCCAGCAGCTTAGAACTAGCGGGGAAAGAGACCCAGTACTTC. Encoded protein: CASSLELAGKETQYF.

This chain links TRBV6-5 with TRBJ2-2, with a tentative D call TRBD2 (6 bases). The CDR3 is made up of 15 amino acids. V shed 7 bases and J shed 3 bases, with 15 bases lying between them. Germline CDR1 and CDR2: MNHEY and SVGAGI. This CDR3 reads CASTSGTFHTGELFF. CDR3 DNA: TGTGCCAGCACCTCCGGGACTTTCCACACCGGGGAGCTGTTTTTT.

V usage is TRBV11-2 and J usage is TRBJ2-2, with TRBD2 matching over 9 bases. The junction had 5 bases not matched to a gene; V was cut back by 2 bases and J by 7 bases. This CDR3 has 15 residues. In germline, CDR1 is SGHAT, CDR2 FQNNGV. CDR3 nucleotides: TGTGCCAGCAGCTTAACCCTAGCGGGAAACGGGGAGCTGTTTTTT. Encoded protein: CASSLTLAGNGELFF.

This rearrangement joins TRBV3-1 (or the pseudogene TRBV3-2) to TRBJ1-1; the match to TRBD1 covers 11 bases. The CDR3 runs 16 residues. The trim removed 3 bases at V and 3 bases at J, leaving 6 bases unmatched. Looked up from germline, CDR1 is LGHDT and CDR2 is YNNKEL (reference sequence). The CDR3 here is CASSQRDRGTYTEAFF. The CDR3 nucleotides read TGTGCCAGCAGCCAGCGGGACAGGGGGACGTACACTGAAGCTTTCTTT.

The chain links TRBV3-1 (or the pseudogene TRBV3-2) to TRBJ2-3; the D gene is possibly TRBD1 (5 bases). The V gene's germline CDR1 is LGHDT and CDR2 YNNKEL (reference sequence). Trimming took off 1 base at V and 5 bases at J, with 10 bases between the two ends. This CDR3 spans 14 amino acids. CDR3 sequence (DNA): TGTGCCAGCAGCCAAGGGGGCCTCATAGATACGCAGTATTTT. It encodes CASSQGGLIDTQYF.

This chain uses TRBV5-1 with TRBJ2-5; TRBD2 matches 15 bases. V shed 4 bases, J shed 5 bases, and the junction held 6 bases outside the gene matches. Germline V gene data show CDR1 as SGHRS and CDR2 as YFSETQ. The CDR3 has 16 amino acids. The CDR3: CASSIGLAGGLETQYF. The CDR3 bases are TGCGCCAGCAGCATCGGACTAGCGGGGGGGCTGGAGACCCAGTACTTC.

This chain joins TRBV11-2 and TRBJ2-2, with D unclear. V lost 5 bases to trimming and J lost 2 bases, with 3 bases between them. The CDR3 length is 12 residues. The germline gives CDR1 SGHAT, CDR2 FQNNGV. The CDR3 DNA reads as TGTGCCAGCAGCCTTAACACCGGGGAGCTGTTTTTT. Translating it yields CASSLNTGELFF.

The CDR3 region has the DNA TGTGCCAGCAGCTCCCGGGACAGGGGGAGGGGAGAGACCCAGTACTTC. As protein: CASSSRDRGRGETQYF. The V and J genes are TRBV7-3 and TRBJ2-5, with 11 bases aligning to TRBD1. Unmatched junction bases numbered 8, after V lost 4 bases and J lost 4 bases. The V gene's germline CDR1 is SGHTA and CDR2 FQGTGA. This CDR3 region has 16 residues.

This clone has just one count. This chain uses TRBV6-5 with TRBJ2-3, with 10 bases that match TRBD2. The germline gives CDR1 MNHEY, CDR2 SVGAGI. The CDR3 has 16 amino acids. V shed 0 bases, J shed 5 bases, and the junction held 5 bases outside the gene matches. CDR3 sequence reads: CASSYSTSGWIDTQYF. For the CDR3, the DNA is TGTGCCAGCAGTTACTCGACTAGCGGGTGGATAGATACGCAGTATTTT.

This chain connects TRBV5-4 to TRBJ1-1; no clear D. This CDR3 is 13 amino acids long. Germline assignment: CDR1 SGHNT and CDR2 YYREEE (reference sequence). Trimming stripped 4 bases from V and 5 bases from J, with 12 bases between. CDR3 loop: CASSTTATTEAFF. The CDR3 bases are TGTGCCAGCAGCACAACAGCAACAACTGAAGCTTTCTTT.